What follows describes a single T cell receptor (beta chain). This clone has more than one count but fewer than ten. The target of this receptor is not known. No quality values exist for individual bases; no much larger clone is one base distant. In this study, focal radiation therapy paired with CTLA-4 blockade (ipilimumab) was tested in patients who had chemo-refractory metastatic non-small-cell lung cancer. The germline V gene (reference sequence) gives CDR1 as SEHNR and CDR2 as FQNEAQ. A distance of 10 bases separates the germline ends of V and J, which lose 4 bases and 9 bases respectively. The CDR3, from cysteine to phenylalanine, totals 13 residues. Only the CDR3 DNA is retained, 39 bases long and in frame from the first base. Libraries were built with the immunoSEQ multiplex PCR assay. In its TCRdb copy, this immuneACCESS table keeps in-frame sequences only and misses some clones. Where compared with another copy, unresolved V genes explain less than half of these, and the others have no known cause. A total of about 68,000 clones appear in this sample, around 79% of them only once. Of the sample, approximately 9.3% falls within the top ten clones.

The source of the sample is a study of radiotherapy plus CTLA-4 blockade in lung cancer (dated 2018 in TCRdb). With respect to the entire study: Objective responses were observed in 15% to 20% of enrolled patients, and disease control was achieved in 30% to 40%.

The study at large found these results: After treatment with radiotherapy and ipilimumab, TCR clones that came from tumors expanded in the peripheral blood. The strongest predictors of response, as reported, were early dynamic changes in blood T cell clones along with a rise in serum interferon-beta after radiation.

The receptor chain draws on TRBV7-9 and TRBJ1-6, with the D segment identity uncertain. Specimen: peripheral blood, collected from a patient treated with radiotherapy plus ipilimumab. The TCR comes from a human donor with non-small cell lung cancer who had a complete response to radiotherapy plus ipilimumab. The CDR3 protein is CASSSNLRSPLHF. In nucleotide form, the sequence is TGTGCCAGCAGCTCCAACCTACGTTCACCCCTCCACTTT.